The next 20 T cell receptor beta chains were all read from a single sample in a study of cytomegalovirus exposure and HLA in healthy donors (dated by TCRdb to the late 2010s). The library relied on the immunoSEQ multiplex PCR assay. The multiplex PCR relied on a mix of 60 forward primers for TCR Vbeta segments and 13 reverse primers for TCR Jbeta segments. TCRdb limited this immuneACCESS table to in-frame rearrangements with V and J called. A share of clones is missing; checked studies link under half to unresolved V genes, and the rest is unexplained. This sample is represented by fewer than 200,000 clones; about 75% of them were singletons. The top ten constitute 7% to 9% of the sample. The sample taken for sequencing was PBMCs. These receptors all stem from a male donor in good health and CMV-seropositive.

V usage is TRBV27 and J usage is TRBJ2-7, with D unclear. The V gene's germline CDR1 is MNHEY and CDR2 SMNVEV (reference sequence). The CDR3 contains 14 residues. V lost 5 bases, J lost 2 bases, and 13 bases lay in between. The CDR3 nucleotides are TGTGCCAGCAGTCCGAATTTAGAGGCCTACGAGCAGTACTTC. This sequence encodes CASSPNLEAYEQYF.

This chain joins TRBV6-1 and TRBJ2-7; no clear D gene. Deletions cut 3 bases from V and 2 bases from J, with 8 bases between. Germline CDR1 and CDR2: MNHNS and SASEGT. The length of the CDR3 is 13 residues. CDR3 in amino acids: CASSEGVAYEQYF. The CDR3 DNA follows: TGTGCCAGCAGTGAGGGCGTAGCCTACGAGCAGTACTTC.

The chain is built from TRBV5-1 and TRBJ2-1; TRBD2 agrees at 9 bases. CDR1 SGHRS and CDR2 YFSETQ come from the germline V gene. CDR3 size: 14 residues. J was trimmed by 7 bases and V by 5 bases; bases with no gene match: 7. The CDR3 sequence: CASSRRGGWNEQFF. Here the CDR3 DNA reads TGCGCCAGCAGTCGGCGGGGGGGCTGGAATGAGCAGTTCTTC. Filled out from reference TRBV5-1 and TRBJ2-1, the complete variable domain reads KAGVTQTPRYLIKTRGQQVTLSCSPISGHRSVSWYQQTPGQGLQFLFEYFSETQRNKGNFPGRFSGRQFSNSRSEMNVSTLELGDSALYLCASSRRGGWNEQFFGPGTRLTVL.

The chain couples TRBV2 to TRBJ2-3, with 7 bases matching TRBD1. The junction had 9 bases not matched to a gene; V was cut back by 6 bases and J by 6 bases. The CDR3 covers 14 residues. The V gene's germline CDR1 is SNHLY and CDR2 FYNNEI. Written as DNA, the CDR3 is TGTGCCAGCAGACCACAGGGGATCGTCGATACGCAGTATTTT. Amino acids: CASRPQGIVDTQYF.

The rearrangement uses TRBV5-6 and TRBJ2-2, with 7 bases aligning to TRBD1. The V segment lost 4 bases and the J segment 7 bases; nucleotides outside the gene matches: 7. The CDR3 consists of 14 residues. Germline V CDR1 and CDR2: SGHDT, YYEEEE. The CDR3 nucleotides read TGTGCCAGCAGCACGGGACAGATCGGCGGGGAGCTGTTTTTT. Translation gives CASSTGQIGGELFF.

This rearrangement joins TRBV30 to TRBJ1-3; a possible D gene is TRBD1 (5 bases). The CDR3 totals 12 residues. Trimming took 5 bases from V and 0 from J, leaving 5 bases between them. Germline CDR1 and CDR2: GTSNPN and SVGIG (reference sequence). The CDR3 DNA follows: TGTGCCTGGGGACACTCTGGAAACACCATATATTTT. It translates to CAWGHSGNTIYF. Variable domain in full (rest from reference TRBV30 and TRBJ1-3): SQTIHQWPATLVQPVGSPLSLECTVEGTSNPNLYWYRQAAGRGLQLLFYSVGIGQISSEVPQNLSASRPQDRQFILSSKKLLLSDSGFYLCAWGHSGNTIYFGEGSWLTVV.

The V call is TRBV21-1, the J call TRBJ1-5; the table's D call of TRBD1 was not tested on the DNA. TRBV21-1 is listed as a pseudogene. The CDR3 runs 17 residues. The CDR3 region is CASSKELGQFSNQPQHF. The CDR3 region has the DNA TGTGCCAGCAGCAAAGAACTCGGACAGTTTAGCAATCAGCCCCAGCATTTT.

The rearrangement uses TRBV20-1 and TRBJ2-1; a possible D gene is TRBD2 (6 bases). The germline V and J ends were trimmed by 1 base and 12 bases, with 10 bases remaining between them. The CDR3 contains 11 residues. From germline, CDR1 is DFQATT and CDR2 SNEGSKA (reference sequence). This CDR3 reads CSARAAGTQFF. The CDR3 nucleotides read TGCAGTGCTAGAGCCGCGGGGACGCAGTTCTTC.

V and J are TRBV7-9 and TRBJ1-1; the D is unclear. The V gene's germline CDR1 is SEHNR and CDR2 FQNEAQ (reference sequence). Trimming took 2 bases from V and 2 from J, leaving 6 bases between them. This CDR3 is 13 amino acids long. Here the CDR3 DNA reads TGTGCCAGCAGCTTAAGCGCCAACACTGAAGCTTTCTTT. Its protein is CASSLSANTEAFF.

V usage is TRBV10-2 and J usage is TRBJ1-4, with TRBD1 matching over 7 bases. Germline loops: CDR1 WSHSY, CDR2 SAAADI. CDR3 length equals 15 residues. The J segment lost 7 bases and the V segment lost 4 bases, leaving 9 bases of the junction unmatched. CDR3 bases: TGCGCCAGCAGTGGGACCGGGACAGAGCTTGAAAAACTGTTTTTT. Its translation is CASSGTGTELEKLFF.

The CDR3 bases are TGTGCCAGCAGCCCAAACTTGGGAGGGTTCTACGAGCAGTACTTC. It specifies CASSPNLGGFYEQYF. The chain is built from TRBV6-1 and TRBJ2-7; TRBD2 matches at 7 bases. Looked up from germline, CDR1 is MNHNS and CDR2 is SASEGT. The trim removed 6 bases at V and 3 bases at J, leaving 11 bases unmatched. This CDR3 region has 15 residues.

The rearrangement uses TRBV19 and TRBJ2-7; D perhaps matches TRBD1 (5 bases). V lost 3 bases to trimming and J lost 3 bases, with 15 bases between them. Germline lookup yields CDR1 LNHDA and CDR2 SQIVND (reference sequence). The CDR3 runs 15 residues. The CDR3 region has the DNA TGTGCCAGTAGTATCTTCCCTGACAGCCGCTACGAGCAGTACTTC. It encodes CASSIFPDSRYEQYF. The full variable domain, rest sourced from reference TRBV19 and TRBJ2-7, is DGGITQSPKYLFRKEGQNVTLSCEQNLNHDAMYWYRQDPGQGLRLIYYSQIVNDFQKGDIAEGYSVSREKKESFPLTVTSAQKNPTAFYLCASSIFPDSRYEQYFGPGTRLTVT.

The genes are TRBV14 and TRBJ1-1; D possibly corresponds to TRBD1 (5 bases). CDR3 length equals 16 residues. Trimming cost V 4 bases and J 6 bases, with 21 bases left between them. The germline V gene encodes CDR1 SGHDN and CDR2 FVKESK. The CDR3 spells CASSLIGRGGYAEAFF. The CDR3 DNA is TGTGCCAGCAGCCTCATCGGACGGGGGGGATACGCTGAAGCTTTCTTT.

A few counts support this clone. The gene calls are TRBV28 and TRBJ1-1; 7 bases align to TRBD1. The CDR3 runs 13 residues. After removal of 6 bases from V and 1 base from J, the junction contained 2 bases not matched to a gene. Germline loops: CDR1 MDHEN, CDR2 SYDVKM. CDR3 loop: CASRRQGNTEAFF. The CDR3 coding sequence is TGTGCCAGCAGACGACAGGGGAACACTGAAGCTTTCTTT.

This clone was counted once. The chain recombines TRBV6-5 with TRBJ2-1; 8 positions match TRBD2. Looked up from germline, CDR1 is MNHEY and CDR2 is SVGAGI. CDR3 length equals 14 residues. The V segment lost 0 bases and the J segment 9 bases; nucleotides outside the gene matches: 4. The CDR3 loop reads CASSYSGTSTEQFF. The DNA of the CDR3 is TGTGCCAGCAGTTACTCGGGGACTAGTACTGAGCAGTTCTTC.

CDR3 amino acids: CASSLPKQEITNTEAFF. For the CDR3, the DNA is TGTGCCAGCAGCTTACCGAAGCAAGAGATAACGAACACTGAAGCTTTCTTT. The genes are TRBV7-8 and TRBJ1-1; no clear D. Trimming left V 2 bases short and J 1 base short, with 17 bases between. The CDR3 is made up of 17 amino acids. The germline V gene encodes CDR1 SGHVS and CDR2 FQNEAQ.

The J gene is TRBJ1-2, the V gene TRBV2; TRBD1 might be the D (6 bases). Germline V gene lookup returns CDR1 SNHLY and CDR2 FYNNEI. Between the trimmed V and J ends, which lost 8 bases and 3 bases, there was a span of 13 bases. This CDR3 is 13 amino acids long. The CDR3 bases are TGTGCCAGCGGGAACAGGGTAGACTATGGCTACACCTTC. Translating it yields CASGNRVDYGYTF.

The chain recombines TRBV6-5 with TRBJ1-2; D is undetermined. Between the trimmed V and J ends, which lost 5 bases and 7 bases, there was a span of 11 bases. CDR3 length: 12 amino acids. Germline V gives CDR1 MNHEY, CDR2 SVGAGI. The CDR3 is CASSNLVGGYTF. The CDR3 DNA is TGTGCCAGCAGTAACCTAGTGGGTGGCTACACCTTC.

The chain uses TRBV5-1 and TRBJ2-7; D is perhaps TRBD2 (7 bases). Trimming removed 1 base from V and 7 bases from J, with 15 bases in between. Germline CDR1 reads SGHRS; CDR2 reads YFSETQ. The CDR3 totals 14 residues. In DNA form, the CDR3 reads TGCGCCAGCAGCTTGAACACGGGGGGCGGTGAGCAGTACTTC. Encoded protein: CASSLNTGGGEQYF.

This clone has a handful of counts. The chain is built from TRBV2 and TRBJ2-7; TRBD1 agrees at 8 bases. V gave up 3 bases and J gave up 0 bases; unmatched junction bases: 1. The CDR3 consists of 14 residues. The germline V gene encodes CDR1 SNHLY and CDR2 FYNNEI. CDR3 in amino acids: CASSEGTGSYEQYF. The CDR3 region has the DNA TGTGCCAGCAGTGAGGGGACAGGCTCCTACGAGCAGTACTTC.